The next 31 T cell receptor beta chains were all read from a single sample in a study of identical twins. TCRdb analysed the 5' RACE reads with MiXCR anew, one entry per CDR3 protein. In the table there are 420,000 or so distinct CDR3 sequences, around 20% of which are singletons. The material sequenced was naive T cells sorted from blood. These receptors were taken from a middle-aged man in good health.

This clonotype has ten or more counts. This chain joins TRBV5-1 and TRBJ2-7; TRBD1 is a possible D gene (6 bases). The CDR3 is 12 amino acids. Germline values: CDR1 SGHRS, CDR2 YFSETQ. The germline V and J ends were trimmed by 3 bases and 4 bases, with 8 bases remaining between them. The CDR3 here is CASSYGQYEQYF. In DNA form, the CDR3 reads TGCGCCAGCAGCTACGGACAGTACGAGCAGTACTTC.

In this sample, this clonotype turned up many times. This chain links TRBV11-2 with TRBJ2-7, with TRBD2 identical over 9 bases. V was clipped by 2 bases and J by 5 bases; unmatched bases: 4. Per germline, CDR1 SGHAT and CDR2 FQNNGV. The CDR3 sequence is 14 residues long. The CDR3 DNA is TGTGCCAGCAGCTTATTTAGCGGGAGTCACGAGCAGTACTTC. It codes for CASSLFSGSHEQYF.

In this sample, this clonotype turned up a few times. The chain's CDR3 is CASSYPGTGAKTQYF. The DNA of the CDR3 is TGTGCCAGCAGTTACCCGGGGACAGGGGCGAAAACGCAGTATTTT. The chain has TRBV25-1 and TRBJ2-3; 10 nucleotides align to TRBD1. Germline V lookup: CDR1 MGHDK, CDR2 SYGVNS. After removal of 5 bases from V and 9 bases from J, the junction contained 11 bases not matched to a gene. The CDR3 is 15 residues long.

This clonotype came up many times. The V call is TRBV18, the J call TRBJ2-7; D perhaps matches TRBD2 (5 bases). V lost 0 bases and J lost 4, with 7 bases in between. Germline-derived CDR1 and CDR2 are KGHSH and LQKENI. This CDR3 contains 13 residues. In nucleotides, the CDR3 is TGTGCCAGCTCACCACCGAGGGCTTACGAGCAGTACTTC. Its translation is CASSPPRAYEQYF. Full variable domain (rest looked up from reference TRBV18 and TRBJ2-7): NAGVMQNPRHLVRRRGQEARLRCSPMKGHSHVYWYRQLPEEGLKFMVYLQKENIIDESGMPKERFSAEFPKEGPSILRIQQVVRGDSAAYFCASSPPRAYEQYFGPGTRLTVT.

This clonotype was seen many times. The J gene is TRBJ2-2, the V gene TRBV2; D unclear. V was cut by 0 bases and J by 5 bases, with 7 bases left in between. This CDR3 spans 14 amino acids. Germline assignment: CDR1 SNHLY and CDR2 FYNNEI. The CDR3 sequence: CASSEALPTGELFF. The CDR3 nucleotides are TGTGCCAGCAGTGAAGCGCTCCCTACCGGGGAGCTGTTTTTT.

The rearrangement links TRBV9 to TRBJ2-7, with 7 bases matching TRBD2. Germline V gene lookup returns CDR1 SGDLS and CDR2 YYNGEE. J gave up 2 bases and V 0 bases, and 5 bases lay outside the gene matches. The CDR3 has 15 residues. CDR3 coding DNA: TGTGCCAGCAGCGTAGGCGGGGGAGTAACCTACGAGCAGTACTTC. This sequence encodes CASSVGGGVTYEQYF.

The sample holds many counts of this clonotype. The chain links TRBV12-3 or TRBV12-4 to TRBJ1-6, with 8 positions matching TRBD1. This CDR3 has 15 amino acids. The trim removed 6 bases at V and 6 bases at J, leaving 7 bases unmatched. The CDR3 reads CASSGQGVGNSPLHF. CDR3 nucleotides: TGTGCCAGCAGCGGACAGGGAGTGGGTAATTCACCCCTCCACTTT.

The rearrangement links TRBV4-1 to TRBJ1-1; a possible D gene is TRBD1 (6 bases). The V gene's germline CDR1 is MGHRA and CDR2 YSYEKL. The CDR3 extends over 15 amino acids. Trimming took 3 bases from V and 5 from J, leaving 16 bases between them. The CDR3 DNA reads as TGCGCCAGCAGCCACTCAATAAGGGGGTTGACTGAAGCTTTCTTT. This gives the protein CASSHSIRGLTEAFF.

There are a few counts of this clonotype. The chain couples TRBV27 to TRBJ2-7; 12 nucleotides line up with TRBD2. With V trimmed by 3 bases and J by 4 bases, 4 bases remained unmatched. Germline V CDR1 and CDR2: MNHEY, SMNVEV (reference sequence). The CDR3 consists of 15 residues. The CDR3 bases are TGTGCCAGCAGTTTTGGGACTAGCGGGCTGTACGAGCAGTACTTC. Translating gives CASSFGTSGLYEQYF.

This clonotype showed up many times. The CDR3 reads CASSLEVLEETQYF. The CDR3 DNA follows: TGTGCCAGCAGCTTAGAGGTACTAGAAGAGACCCAGTACTTC. This chain joins TRBV7-9 and TRBJ2-5, with D maybe TRBD2 (5 bases). Trimming removed 1 base from V and 3 bases from J, with 9 bases in between. CDR1 SEHNR and CDR2 FQNEAQ come from the germline V gene (reference sequence). The CDR3 is made up of 14 amino acids.

This clonotype appeared a few times. This chain uses TRBV20-1 with TRBJ1-6; no clear D gene. V shed 3 bases and J shed 0 bases, with 9 bases lying between them. The length of the CDR3 is 15 residues. The germline CDR1 and CDR2 sequences are DFQATT and SNEGSKA (reference sequence). CDR3 in DNA: TGCAGTGCTAGTAAGGGCAGCTCCTATAATTCACCCCTCCACTTT. Its protein is CSASKGSSYNSPLHF.

The rearrangement joins TRBV7-2 to TRBJ2-1; 14 nucleotides line up with TRBD2. V was pared by 4 bases and J by 13 bases, with 6 bases of the junction left unmatched. CDR3 length: 14 residues. Germline V gene sequence: CDR1 SGHTA, CDR2 FQGNSA. DNA of the CDR3: TGTGCCAGCAGCTCGACTAGCGGGGGGGCACCCCAGTTCTTC. Protein sequence: CASSSTSGGAPQFF.

The chain combines TRBV12-3 or TRBV12-4 with TRBJ1-5; the D gene is possibly TRBD1 (5 bases). The CDR3 extends over 15 amino acids. Between the trimmed V and J ends, which lost 5 bases and 0 bases, there was a span of 11 bases. Written as DNA, the CDR3 is TGTGCCAGCAGTGACGGAGGGGATAGCAATCAGCCCCAGCATTTT. Translation gives CASSDGGDSNQPQHF.

This clonotype has a handful of counts. The rearrangement links TRBV20-1 to TRBJ2-1, with TRBD2 matching 8 bases. From germline, CDR1 is DFQATT and CDR2 SNEGSKA (reference sequence). V gave up 0 bases and J gave up 5 bases; unmatched junction bases: 3. This CDR3 is built from 14 residues. DNA for the CDR3: TGCAGTGCTAGAGATCTAGCGGGTGACAATGAGCAGTTCTTC. Protein: CSARDLAGDNEQFF.

The V gene is TRBV28, the J gene TRBJ2-6, with a tentative D call TRBD1 (5 bases). From germline, CDR1 is MDHEN and CDR2 SYDVKM. CDR3 size: 12 residues. V lost 4 bases and J lost 11, with 9 bases in between. CDR3 coding DNA: TGTGCCAGCAGTTCCCGCAGGGACGTCCTGACTTTC. It encodes CASSSRRDVLTF. Using reference TRBV28 and TRBJ2-6 for the parts outside the CDR3, the full variable domain is DVKVTQSSRYLVKRTGEKVFLECVQDMDHENMFWYRQDPGLGLRLIYFSYDVKMKEKGDIPEGYSVSREKKERFSLILESASTNQTSMYLCASSSRRDVLTFGAGSRLTVL.

The rearrangement links TRBV20-1 to TRBJ2-7, with 7 positions matching TRBD1. The CDR3 contains 12 residues. Germline-derived CDR1 and CDR2 are DFQATT and SNEGSKA (reference sequence). The junction had 4 bases not matched to a gene; V was cut back by 6 bases and J by 2 bases. CDR3 sequence (DNA): TGCAGTGCCCCCCAGGGGGCCTACGAGCAGTACTTC. Its protein is CSAPQGAYEQYF.

The chain employs TRBV11-2 and TRBJ1-2; no definite D call. With 5 bases removed from V and 4 bases from J, the gap between germline ends came to 8 bases. This CDR3 has 12 amino acids. CDR1 and CDR2 from the germline V gene are SGHAT and FQNNGV. The CDR3 nucleotides read TGTGCCAGCAGCGGGGAGAGCTATGGCTACACCTTC. It is translated as CASSGESYGYTF.

The rearrangement links TRBV11-2 to TRBJ1-1; D remains unclear. CDR1 and CDR2 from the germline V gene are SGHAT and FQNNGV. The CDR3 is 14 amino acids. V was trimmed by 0 bases and J by 5 bases, leaving 10 bases between them. CDR3 in DNA: TGTGCCAGCAGCTTAGAGGGAAAGGGAACTGAAGCTTTCTTT. Encoded protein: CASSLEGKGTEAFF. Based on the CDR3 plus reference TRBV11-2 and TRBJ1-1, the full variable domain is EAGVAQSPRYKIIEKRQSVAFWCNPISGHATLYWYQQILGQGPKLLIQFQNNGVVDDSQLPKDRFSAERLKGVDSTLKIQPAKLEDSAVYLCASSLEGKGTEAFFGQGTRLTVV.

The genes are TRBV20-1 and TRBJ1-6, with 7 bases lining up with TRBD1. CDR1 and CDR2 (germline): DFQATT, SNEGSKA (reference sequence). Unmatched junction bases numbered 9, after V lost 0 bases and J lost 7 bases. CDR3 size: 16 residues. The CDR3 spells CSARDSRQGWNSPLHF. CDR3 bases: TGCAGTGCTAGAGATTCGAGACAGGGATGGAATTCACCCCTCCACTTT.

This chain uses TRBV29-1 with TRBJ1-1, with D possibly TRBD1 on 6 matching bases. This CDR3 has 11 residues. From germline, CDR1 is SQVTM and CDR2 ANQGSEA. V shed 6 bases and J shed 5 bases, with 10 bases lying between them. The CDR3 sequence: CSVLQGTEAFF. For the CDR3, the DNA is TGCAGCGTGTTACAGGGAACTGAAGCTTTCTTT. The full variable domain, in which reference TRBV29-1 and TRBJ1-1 provide the parts outside the CDR3, is SAVISQKPSRDICQRGTSLTIQCQVDSQVTMMFWYRQQPGQSLTLIATANQGSEATYESGFVIDKFPISRPNLTFSTLTVSNMSPEDSSIYLCSVLQGTEAFFGQGTRLTVV.

This clonotype was seen many times. V and J are TRBV5-1 and TRBJ2-2, with D uncertain. CDR3 length: 15 residues. Trimming took 0 bases from V and 1 from J, leaving 7 bases between them. Germline values: CDR1 SGHRS, CDR2 YFSETQ. For the CDR3, the DNA is TGCGCCAGCAGCTTGGGTAACGTGAACACCGGGGAGCTGTTTTTT. This encodes CASSLGNVNTGELFF. Drawing the rest from reference TRBV5-1 and TRBJ2-2, the complete variable domain is KAGVTQTPRYLIKTRGQQVTLSCSPISGHRSVSWYQQTPGQGLQFLFEYFSETQRNKGNFPGRFSGRQFSNSRSEMNVSTLELGDSALYLCASSLGNVNTGELFFGEGSRLTVL.

This clonotype occurred a few times. The rearrangement links TRBV6-2 or TRBV6-3 to TRBJ1-1; D not resolved. Germline loops: CDR1 MNHEY, CDR2 SVGEGT. CDR3 length equals 14 residues. Trimming pared 2 bases from V and 4 bases from J, leaving 11 bases between. CDR3 amino acids: CASSYGRRGTEAFF. CDR3 DNA sequence: TGTGCCAGCAGTTACGGTCGACGGGGCACTGAAGCTTTCTTT.

This clonotype was picked up a small number of times. The chain has TRBV29-1 and TRBJ1-2, with TRBD1 matching 7 bases. The V gene end was trimmed by 5 bases and the J gene end by 5 bases; junction bases not matched to a gene: 11. Per germline, CDR1 SQVTM and CDR2 ANQGSEA. The CDR3 is 14 residues long. The CDR3 loop is CSVNAGGLVYGYTF. CDR3 DNA sequence: TGCAGCGTTAACGCAGGGGGTTTGGTATATGGCTACACCTTC.

Comment on this clonotype: Mismatch with germline at one junction end may stem from a read error. This chain connects TRBV5-1 to TRBJ2-7; TRBD1 aligns across 7 bases. In germline, CDR1 is SGHRS, CDR2 YFSETQ. The CDR3 consists of 14 residues. In DNA form, the CDR3 reads TGCGCCAGCAGCCCTGACAGGGTAAGGGACGAGCAGCACTTC. Amino acids: CASSPDRVRDEQHF.

Only a few counts were recorded for this clonotype. This rearrangement joins TRBV28 to TRBJ2-7; maybe TRBD1 (6 bases). With 3 bases removed from V and 1 base from J, the gap between germline ends came to 16 bases. This CDR3 comprises 16 residues. Germline V gives CDR1 MDHEN, CDR2 SYDVKM. The CDR3 nucleotides read TGTGCCAGCAGTTTTGCCGGGACAAAAATTTCCTACGAGCAGTACTTC. It codes for CASSFAGTKISYEQYF.

This clonotype was counted a few times. The chain recombines TRBV6-5 with TRBJ2-7, with D possibly being TRBD2 (5 bases). V lost 0 bases to trimming and J lost 2 bases, with 11 bases between them. The CDR3 has 15 residues. CDR1 and CDR2 (germline): MNHEY, SVGAGI. CDR3 region: CASSYSVAGTYEQYF. In DNA, the CDR3 is TGTGCCAGCAGTTACTCGGTCGCGGGTACCTACGAGCAGTACTTC.

The V call is TRBV7-2, the J call TRBJ1-6, with D hard to call. The germline gives CDR1 SGHTA, CDR2 FQGNSA. V was pared by 5 bases and J by 5 bases, with 13 bases between. The CDR3 is made up of 15 amino acids. As DNA, the CDR3 is TGTGCCAGCAGCAAAGGACGGAACAATAATTCACCCCTCCACTTT. Residues: CASSKGRNNNSPLHF.

This clonotype was seen a handful of times. The chain employs TRBV20-1 and TRBJ1-5; D possibly corresponds to TRBD1 (6 bases). V shed 0 bases and J shed 4 bases, with 7 bases lying between them. CDR3 length: 13 amino acids. Germline values: CDR1 DFQATT, CDR2 SNEGSKA (reference sequence). CDR3: CSARDQGNQPQHF. The CDR3 DNA reads as TGCAGTGCTAGAGATCAGGGGAATCAGCCCCAGCATTTT.

The sample holds a few counts of this clonotype. V usage is TRBV20-1 and J usage is TRBJ2-7, with 7 bases lining up with TRBD2. In germline, CDR1 is DFQATT, CDR2 SNEGSKA (reference sequence). V dropped 6 bases and J dropped 3; count of bases not matched to a gene: 14. This CDR3 spans 15 amino acids. CDR3 sequence: CSAPREALSNYEQYF. The DNA of the CDR3 is TGCAGTGCACCCCGGGAGGCCCTAAGCAACTACGAGCAGTACTTC.

V and J are TRBV29-1 and TRBJ1-4; 8 nucleotides line up with TRBD1. This CDR3 is 14 amino acids long. From germline, CDR1 is SQVTM and CDR2 ANQGSEA. V dropped 7 bases and J dropped 4; count of bases not matched to a gene: 8. Written as DNA, the CDR3 is TGCAGCGCCTCCACAGGGGGTTTTAATGAAAAACTGTTTTTT. It encodes CSASTGGFNEKLFF.

The sample holds a few counts of this clonotype. The V and J genes are TRBV29-1 and TRBJ1-2; the D gene is possibly TRBD1 (6 bases). V dropped 5 bases and J dropped 3 bases, with 13 bases sitting between them. Germline lookup yields CDR1 SQVTM and CDR2 ANQGSEA. The CDR3 is 13 amino acids. The CDR3 loop reads CSVMEGGYYGYTF. The CDR3, as DNA: TGCAGCGTTATGGAGGGGGGGTACTATGGCTACACCTTC.